One T cell receptor (beta chain) is described in this entry. No antigen is known for it. V lost 3 bases, J lost 2 bases, and 8 bases stayed unmatched. Germline V gene sequence: CDR1 SEHNR, CDR2 FQNEAQ (reference sequence). The CDR3 has 16 residues. This sample was included in a study of OX40 agonist ivuxolimab in advanced cancers. Study information: Patients received intravenous ivuxolimab every 2 weeks at 0.01 to 10 mg/kg. Findings and limits, study-wide: Averaging showed that CD8+ T cells had more expanded clones than CD4+ did.

TCRdb's copy holds only in-frame clones and misses some; the assay was immunoSEQ multiplex PCR. The table records around 94,000 clones, around 91% of them present only once. This sequence joins TRBV7-9 and TRBJ2-7; 9 bases map to TRBD2. The input for sequencing was CD4+ or CD8+ T cells sorted from blood, taken in a trial of the OX40 agonist ivuxolimab. This TCR derives from an adult with an advanced solid tumor such as melanoma, head and neck, liver or kidney cancer. The DNA of the CDR3 is TGTGCCAGCAGCTTGGGATTAAGCGGGAGGACCTACGAGCAGTACTTC. Amino acids: CASSLGLSGRTYEQYF.